Sequencing of this T cell receptor (beta chain) was carried out in a study of siplizumab effects on memory and regulatory T cells. Findings and limits, study-wide: The suppressive capacity of proliferating Tregs from siplizumab cultures remained unconfirmed.

Clones were sequenced by immunoSEQ multiplex PCR, and TCRdb holds only the in-frame ones, with some missing. The sample gives tens of thousands of clones, 93% of which show up once; 5.5% to 7.5% is in the top ten. In regard to this clone: Its antigen is unidentified.

Sequencing was carried out using CD8+ T cells sorted from blood. The TCR originated in a human donor in good health.

As DNA, the CDR3 is TGTGCCAGCAGCCAAGGGACAGGGGCCTACAATGAGCAGTTCTTC. Amino acids: CASSQGTGAYNEQFF. V and J are TRBV14 and TRBJ2-1; 9 nucleotides match TRBD1. J was trimmed by 2 bases and V by 1 base; bases with no gene match: 0. This CDR3 has 15 amino acids. CDR1 and CDR2 (germline): SGHDN, FVKESK. The complete variable domain, with remaining parts taken from reference TRBV14 and TRBJ2-1, reads EAGVTQFPSHSVIEKGQTVTLRCDPISGHDNLYWYRRVMGKEIKFLLHFVKESKQDESGMPNNRFLAERTGGTYSTLKVQPAELEDSGVYFCASSQGTGAYNEQFFGPGTRLTVL.